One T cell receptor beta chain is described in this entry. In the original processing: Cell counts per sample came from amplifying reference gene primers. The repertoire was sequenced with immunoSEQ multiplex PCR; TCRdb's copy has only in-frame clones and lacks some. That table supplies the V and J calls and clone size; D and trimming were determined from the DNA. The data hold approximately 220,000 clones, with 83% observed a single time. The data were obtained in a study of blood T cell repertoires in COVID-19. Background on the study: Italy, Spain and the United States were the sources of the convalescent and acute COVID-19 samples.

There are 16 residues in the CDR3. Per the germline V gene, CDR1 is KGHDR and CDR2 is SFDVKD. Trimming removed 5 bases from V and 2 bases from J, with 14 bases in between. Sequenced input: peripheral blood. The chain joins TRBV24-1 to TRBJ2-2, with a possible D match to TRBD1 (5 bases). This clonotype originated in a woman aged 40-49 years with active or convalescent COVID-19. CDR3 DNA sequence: TGTGCCACCAGTGGGGGCGAGGCGGCTAACACCGGGGAGCTGTTTTTT. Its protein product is CATSGGEAANTGELFF.